This T cell receptor beta chain was recorded in a study of shared clonotypes between healthy human individuals. Whole-study context: The donor pool was made up of a couple of women and a few men aged 18 to 49.

CDR1 is MNHEY, CDR2 SMNVEV, per germline (reference sequence). This CDR3 has 14 residues. The V end was cut by 5 bases, the J end by 0 bases, with 9 bases between. This clone was seen only once. Sequencing was performed with immunoSEQ multiplex PCR; in TCRdb, only in-frame clones are kept and a portion is missing. Of 600,000 to 750,000 clones listed, 80% to 95% are singletons. The chain joins TRBV27 to TRBJ2-3; TRBD1 is a possible D gene (5 bases). The source material was memory CD8+ T cells from PBMCs. Subset: CD45RO+ cells pooled with CCR7-negative TemRA cells. The receptor's source is a man younger than 35 in good health. Some clones in this sample may be carry-over from other donors' samples. DNA for the CDR3: TGTGCCAGCAGTGAAGGGGCTAGCACAGATACGCAGTATTTT. This sequence encodes CASSEGASTDTQYF.